The clone carrying this T cell receptor (beta chain) was picked up a small number of times. This CDR3 has 15 residues. Germline V lookup: CDR1 SGHTA, CDR2 FQGTGA. V lost 6 bases to trimming and J lost 7 bases; unmatched junction nucleotides: 6. One entry per CDR3 protein, called by TCRdb with MiXCR from the 5' RACE reads. Of around 650,000 distinct CDR3 sequences listed, less than 9% are singletons. This record comes from a study of identical twins. A further study also used this sample, focusing on yellow fever vaccine responses in identical twins.

V gene TRBV7-3 combines with J gene TRBJ2-1; 13 bases fit TRBD2. The sample comprised PBMCs. This clonotype was obtained from a woman between 18 and 29 years old in good health. This CDR3 is CASRRTSGSVNEQFF. The CDR3 bases are TGTGCCAGCAGGAGGACTAGCGGGAGTGTAAATGAGCAGTTCTTC.